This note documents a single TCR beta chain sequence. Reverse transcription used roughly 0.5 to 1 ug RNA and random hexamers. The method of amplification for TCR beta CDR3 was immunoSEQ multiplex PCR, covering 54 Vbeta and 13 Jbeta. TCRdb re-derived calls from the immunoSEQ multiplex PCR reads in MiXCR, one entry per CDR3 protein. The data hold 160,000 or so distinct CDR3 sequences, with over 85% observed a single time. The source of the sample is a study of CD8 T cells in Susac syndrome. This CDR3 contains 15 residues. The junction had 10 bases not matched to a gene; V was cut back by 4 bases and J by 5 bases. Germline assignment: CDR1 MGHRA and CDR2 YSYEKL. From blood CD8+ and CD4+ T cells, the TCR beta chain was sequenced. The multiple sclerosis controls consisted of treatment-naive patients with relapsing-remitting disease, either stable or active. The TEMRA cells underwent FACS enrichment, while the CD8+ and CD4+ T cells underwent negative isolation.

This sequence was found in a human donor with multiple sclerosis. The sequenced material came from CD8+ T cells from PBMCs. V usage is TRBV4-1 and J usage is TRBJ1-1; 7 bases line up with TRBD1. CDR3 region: CASSRIQGRDTEAFF. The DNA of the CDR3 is TGCGCCAGCAGCCGAATACAGGGGAGGGATACTGAAGCTTTCTTT.